This TCR beta chain was identified during a study of blood T cell repertoires in COVID-19. About the research overall: The study drew acute and convalescent COVID-19 samples from the United States, Italy and Spain.

Germline V gene lookup returns CDR1 LNHDA and CDR2 SQIVND (reference sequence). The V gene end was trimmed by 5 bases and the J gene end by 5 bases; junction bases not matched to a gene: 8. The CDR3 is made up of 16 amino acids. TCRdb's copy holds only in-frame clones and misses some; the assay was immunoSEQ multiplex PCR. In the table there are approximately 390,000 clones, around 87% of which are singletons. The J gene is TRBJ2-1, the V gene TRBV19; 11 bases agree with TRBD1. This TCR came from a man aged 18-30 years with active or convalescent COVID-19. Source material: peripheral blood. The DNA for the CDR3 is TGTGCCAGTAGTTTTAGCCGGGACAGGGGGAACAATGAGCAGTTCTTC. Amino acids: CASSFSRDRGNNEQFF.